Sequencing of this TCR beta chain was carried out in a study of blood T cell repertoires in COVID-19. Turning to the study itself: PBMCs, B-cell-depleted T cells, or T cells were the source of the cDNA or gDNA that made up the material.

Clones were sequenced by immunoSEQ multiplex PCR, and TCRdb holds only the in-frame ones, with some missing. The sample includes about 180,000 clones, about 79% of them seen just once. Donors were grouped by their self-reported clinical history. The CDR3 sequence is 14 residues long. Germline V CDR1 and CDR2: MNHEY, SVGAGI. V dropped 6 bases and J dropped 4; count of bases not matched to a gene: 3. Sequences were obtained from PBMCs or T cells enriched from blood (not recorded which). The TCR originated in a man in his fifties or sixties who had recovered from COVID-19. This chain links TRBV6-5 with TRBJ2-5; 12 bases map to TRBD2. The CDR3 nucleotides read TGTGCCAGCAGCCTAGCGGGGGGGCCAGAGACCCAGTACTTC. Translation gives CASSLAGGPETQYF.